This T cell receptor (beta chain) was identified in a study of cytomegalovirus exposure and HLA in healthy donors (dated by TCRdb to 2016 to 2017). About the investigation overall: In an earlier analysis of under 750 of the donors, around 290 Gb of sequence data and approximately 120 million unique TCR beta sequences from roughly 200 million T cells were reported. Roughly 300 gigabases of sequencing data and around 88 million unique TCR sequences made up an early release that covered nearly 650 HLA-typed donors. Of the roughly 400 genotyped donors, 65% to 90% fell in the genetic ancestry cluster associated with self-reported Caucasian donors. The aim of the study was to test whether cataloging public T cell receptors could identify signatures of past pathogen exposure. Using immunosequencing, the study profiled T cell repertoires from 666 subjects and related those repertoires to cytomegalovirus serostatus. Besides the first cohort of 666 subjects, a separate validation cohort made up of over a hundred different subjects was used. The study combined high-throughput TCR immunosequencing, statistical association of individual TCRs with disease status, and machine learning to predict cytomegalovirus infection status. In a later analysis, previously published TCR beta repertoires from several hundred donors were re-analyzed and high-resolution HLA genotyping was added so that TCR occurrence patterns could be studied. The later analysis used no new phenotypic data to find candidate immune exposures, relying instead on TCR beta sequences and their occurrence across donors. An earlier analysis of several hundred of the donors used high-throughput TCR beta sequencing to judge whether each TCR beta V gene segment behaved as functional or pseudogenic. Donor age, sex, ethnicity and CMV serostatus were compiled alongside the repertoire data. A later genetic analysis used genome-wide SNP genotypes for about 60% of the 666 donors, treating that subset as a discovery cohort. All discovery cohort repertoires had been generated on a single sequencing platform. Class I and class II HLA loci were covered by the typing at four-digit resolution. The number of donors typed differed by locus, with about 629-630 for A, B, C, DRB1 and DQB1, more than 500 for DQA1, over 600 for DPA1, and around 450 for DPB1. Roughly five DR-DQ haplotypes were handled as single units for association and clustering, since linkage in the cohort was strong. Across 398 genotyped donors of the cohort, an average of about 220,000 unique TCR beta nucleotide sequences per donor were sequenced, and 15% to 20% of those sequences were non-productive. What the study reported, not specific to this receptor: A later analysis found that HLA-associated TCR beta chains were more clonally expanded and had lower generation probabilities than equally common non-associated chains. In a later analysis, most CMV-associated TCR beta chains were found to appear HLA-restricted, with HLA associations seemingly driven largely by CMV exposure. According to the authors, the approach could potentially be generalized to other disease states and immunological phenotypes. Only TCR beta chains were sequenced in this cohort, and the absence of alpha or paired-chain data limited detectable features. In a later analysis, the rate of TCR association differed among HLA loci, with DRB1 alleles having the most associated TCRs and HLA-C alleles having the fewest. Specific HLA alleles were associated with over 15,000 TCR beta sequences at a false discovery rate of 0.05 in a later analysis. Across donors, most TCR sequences were observed very rarely, whereas some public TCRs were present in many individuals. Cytomegalovirus status was reported to be diagnosed by the classifier with high specificity and sensitivity in both the original and validation cohorts. Because counts were too low, fewer than 20 rarely observed V segments, including chromosome 9 orphons, were excluded from the earlier analysis of around 590 of the donors. A further reported finding was that TCR beta sequences accurately predicted the HLA-A and HLA-B alleles for most subjects in the first cohort. Assigning TCR associations to individual alleles was difficult when HLA alleles, especially DR and DQ, strongly co-occurred. Three of the identified cytomegalovirus-associated TCR beta chains were confirmed in vitro to be specific for cytomegalovirus antigens. In an earlier analysis of roughly 560 of the donors, most TCR beta V segments were observed in productive rearrangements about 90% or about 30% of the time, broadly matching IMGT annotations. Linkage disequilibrium might explain the correlated functional status among segregating V segments, but an unknown experimental factor could not be ruled out. A cluster of highly shared sequence variants was judged likely to be a technical artifact of the sequencing pipeline. HLA typing was unavailable for some donors at each locus, so association tests used only the typed subset. In the study, about 150 TCR beta chains were listed as associated with cytomegalovirus. CMV serostatus was the only immune exposure information available for the cohort. Compared with the roughly 670-donor mean, donors in an Asian-associated ancestry cluster had fewer N-insertions in productive TCRs, according to a later genetic analysis. Some IMGT-functional V segments, including TRBV6-2 and TRBV6-3, could not be told apart with the 87-base-pair reads, so those segments were excluded. The presence/absence analyses assumed that sequencing depth was roughly uniform across donors, and that assumption may not be true. A later analysis reported that several top co-occurrence clusters appeared linked to parvovirus B19, influenza, CMV and Epstein-Barr virus. A later genetic analysis associated a missense DCLRE1C variant with V-gene and J-gene trimming of TCR beta chains, and an independent cohort replicated the association.

The cohort was made up of 666 healthy bone marrow donors. At the time of sampling, every cohort member was nominally healthy, though immune exposures that went unrecorded were likely present. The donor was CMV seropositive and belonged to the group of more than 250 seropositive cohort members. Every donor gave a peripheral blood sample, and the peripheral blood mononuclear cells from that sample were used for TCR beta sequencing. The Qiagen DNeasy Blood Extraction Kit was used to extract genomic DNA from the blood cell samples. The library was obtained by the immunoSEQ multiplex PCR assay. For the multiplex PCR, a mixture combining 60 forward primers for TCR Vbeta segments and 13 reverse primers for TCR Jbeta segments was used. The CDR3 region of rearranged TCR beta genes was amplified from genomic DNA by a multiplex PCR assay. The amplified TCR beta libraries were sequenced on the Illumina HiSeq System as 87-base-pair reads. The paper's data handling went like this. A later analysis counted tens of millions of unique TCR beta chains across the roughly 700 repertoires, and around 12 million of these chains were shared by at least two donors. A nearest-neighbor algorithm error-corrected the raw reads and collapsed the reads into unique sequences, merging closely related sequences to remove PCR and sequencing errors. To assign V, D and J gene segments, CDR3 sequences were aligned to IMGT reference sequences. For a sequence to be retained, a match of at least six nucleotides to both a V gene segment and a J gene segment was required. A rearrangement was called productive if the CDR3 had no stop codons and remained in frame with V and J, and every other rearrangement was called non-productive. CDR3 was defined by IMGT convention, running from the second conserved V-encoded cysteine to the conserved J-encoded phenylalanine. Sequences without an unambiguous match to a single V gene segment were excluded from the earlier analysis of several hundred of the donors. An earlier analysis of 587 of the donors called V segments functional above 56.7% productive rearrangements and segregating when the between-donor standard deviation exceeded 5%. A statistical classification framework was built for diagnosing cytomegalovirus status from the catalog of TCR beta chain sequences. V and J gene assignment, in a later analysis, came from comparing TCR nucleotide sequences with IMGT/GENE-DB human TR gene sequences. A later analysis assigned CDR3 sequences and most-parsimonious VDJ recombination scenarios with the TCRdist pipeline. In a later analysis, every TCR beta chain was defined by the combination of its CDR3 amino acid sequence and its V-gene family, and reads without a unique V-gene family were dropped. To address suspected cross-contamination and a sequencing artifact, a later analysis removed roughly 640 highly shared, low-generation-probability nucleotide sequences. In a later analysis, a clonal expansion index for each public chain was calculated from normalized within-repertoire ranks of inferred template counts. Generation probabilities in a later analysis came from a VDJ recombination model fitted to out-of-frame rearrangements, and those results were checked against IGoR. A later analysis scored TCR-TCR, TCR-HLA and TCR-CMV co-occurrence with hypergeometric tests, applying a repertoire-size bias correction to TCR pairs. In a later analysis, false discovery rates were estimated by permuting HLA or CMV assignments 20 times. In a later analysis, co-occurring TCRs were grouped with DBSCAN, and TCRdist sequence similarity was added when clustering was performed within HLA-allele-positive subsets. Repertoires with fewer than 30,000 or more than 120,000 public chains, plus five repertoires with anomalous nucleotide sharing, were excluded from co-occurrence clustering. In TCRdb, the immuneACCESS table is reduced to in-frame sequences with V and J assigned. These tables do not hold every clone; where another copy was compared, an unresolved V gene accounts for under half, and the others remain unexplained. The V and J calls and clone size come from that table; D and trimming were worked out from the DNA. Recorded for this sample are 65,000 to 85,000 clones; around a tenth of them occurred a single time. The top ten clonotypes cover over 20% of the sample.

Concerning this clone: It lacks a known antigen. The input lacks base qualities; no much larger clone sits a single base away.

Looking up the germline V gene yields CDR1 SGHRS and CDR2 YFSETQ. Counted from cysteine to phenylalanine, this CDR3 has 19 amino acids. The entry retains the CDR3 DNA only, 57 bases that are in frame from base 1. V is reduced by 4 bases and J by 4 bases, leaving a spacing of 24 bases between them. This TCR was sampled from a man in his fifties or sixties in good health and CMV-seropositive. The sample taken for sequencing was PBMCs. The chain is assembled from TRBV5-1 and TRBJ2-6; the D gene cannot be named for sure. The base sequence is TGCGCCAGCAGCATGCCCTTCCCATCCTCCCTACAGGGGGCCAACGTCCTGACTTTC. This is translated as CASSMPFPSSLQGANVLTF.